This TCR beta chain was captured in a study of T cells in Graves' hyperthyroidism and ophthalmopathy. In making diagnoses, clinical symptoms, serum thyroxine and TRAb, thyroid ultrasound and orbital computed tomography were all used. This CDR3 spans 16 amino acids. Between the trimmed V and J ends, which lost 4 bases and 4 bases, there was a span of 20 bases. CDR1 is SGHRS and CDR2 is YFSETQ in the germline V gene. TCR beta CDR3 region amplification was performed from RNA transcripts. First-round RT-PCR with HTBI primers amplified the TCR CDR3 region. Each CDR3 protein is one row after TCRdb ran MiXCR on the multiplex PCR reads. The data show 350,000 or so distinct CDR3 sequences, roughly 18% seen once. This clonotype has just a few counts.

The chain uses TRBV5-1 and TRBJ2-5, with TRBD1 as a possible D gene (5 bases). Sequencing was performed on blood. The clonotype comes from a woman aged 35 to 49 with Graves' ophthalmopathy. For the CDR3, the DNA is TGCGCCAGCAGCCTGGATTTAGCAGGGCTTCCAGAGACCCAGTACTTC. Translating it yields CASSLDLAGLPETQYF. Full variable domain (remainder filled in from reference TRBV5-1 and TRBJ2-5): KAGVTQTPRYLIKTRGQQVTLSCSPISGHRSVSWYQQTPGQGLQFLFEYFSETQRNKGNFPGRFSGRQFSNSRSEMNVSTLELGDSALYLCASSLDLAGLPETQYFGPGTRLLVL.